Shown below are 6 T cell receptor beta chains from a single sample sequenced in a study of T cell clones after liver transplantation (dated by TCRdb to about 2019). Receptor libraries were prepared by the immunoSEQ multiplex PCR assay. This immuneACCESS table, as held by TCRdb, lists in-frame sequences with V and J called but not all clones. Of the missing ones, under half trace to an unresolved V gene in checked studies; the others have no known cause. The sample table records 85,000 to 110,000 clones; around 80% of these occur just once. The ten largest clones take up 2.5% to 3.5% of the sample. The source material was CD4+ T cells from blood, sampled 45 to 50 months after liver transplant. These receptors were taken from a human patient who received a liver transplant. Some T cells seen after a transplant may have their origin in the graft donor.

This clone has a handful of counts. The V gene is TRBV7-8, the J gene TRBJ1-5, with D unresolved. Germline values: CDR1 SGHVS, CDR2 FQNEAQ. The CDR3 has 14 amino acids. V was shortened by 4 bases and J by 4 bases, with 11 bases between the two germline ends. The CDR3 region has the DNA TGTGCCAGCAGCTCCTCCACGGTTAATCAGCCCCAGCATTTT. This gives the protein CASSSSTVNQPQHF.

This rearrangement joins TRBV28 to TRBJ1-3; a weak D match, TRBD1 (6 bases). V was trimmed by 7 bases and J by 2 bases, leaving 9 bases between them. The germline V gene encodes CDR1 MDHEN and CDR2 SYDVKM. This CDR3 is 13 amino acids long. In nucleotides, the CDR3 is TGTGCCAGCAACGGGGGGCCTGGAAACACCATATATTTT. Protein sequence: CASNGGPGNTIYF.

This sequence joins TRBV12-5 and TRBJ1-5; TRBD1 might be the D (5 bases). Germline loops: CDR1 LGHNT, CDR2 FRNRAP. V lost 3 bases to trimming and J lost 0 bases, with 12 bases between them. This CDR3 has 16 amino acids. Here the CDR3 reads CASGLTIGVSNQPQHF. The CDR3 bases are TGTGCTAGTGGTTTAACTATAGGGGTTAGCAATCAGCCCCAGCATTTT.

The chain carries TRBV30 and TRBJ1-2; 8 bases align to TRBD1. CDR3 length: 13 amino acids. Germline values: CDR1 GTSNPN, CDR2 SVGIG (reference sequence). The ends lost 3 bases at V and 4 bases at J; junction bases unmatched: 4. CDR3 sequence (DNA): TGTGCCTGGAGCGGTACAGGGGGCTATGGCTACACCTTC. This sequence encodes CAWSGTGGYGYTF.

J is TRBJ1-1 and V is TRBV11-2; D unresolved. This CDR3 region has 14 residues. The V and J ends lost 2 bases and 0 bases respectively, with 7 bases between them. The germline V gene has CDR1 SGHAT and CDR2 FQNNGV. Here the CDR3 DNA reads TGTGCCAGCAGCTTATCGCCCTTGAACACTGAAGCTTTCTTT. Protein product: CASSLSPLNTEAFF.

The V gene is TRBV5-6, the J gene TRBJ2-2; 9 bases agree with TRBD1. Germline lookup yields CDR1 SGHDT and CDR2 YYEEEE. V gave up 3 bases and J gave up 4 bases; unmatched junction bases: 7. CDR3 length: 16 residues. The CDR3 sequence is CASSSRDRVVTGELFF. For the CDR3, the DNA is TGTGCCAGCAGCTCCCGGGACAGGGTCGTCACCGGGGAGCTGTTTTTT.